This T cell receptor beta chain came from a study of T cell responses to AZD1222 COVID-19 vaccine. This CDR3 is built from 13 residues. Trimming took off 6 bases at V and 0 bases at J, with 6 bases between the two ends. Germline V gene sequence: CDR1 LGHNT, CDR2 FRNRAP. The assay was immunoSEQ multiplex PCR, and TCRdb's table has in-frame clones only and misses some. This table holds 55,000 to 65,000 clones, 89% found once. Specimen: peripheral blood, collected 28 days after the second AZD1222 dose. The chain combines TRBV12-5 with TRBJ1-5; D remains ambiguous. The TCR sequence derives from an adult who received the AZD1222 COVID-19 vaccine. CDR3 in amino acids: CASGMNSNQPQHF. Here the CDR3 DNA reads TGTGCTAGTGGGATGAATAGCAATCAGCCCCAGCATTTT.